Listed below are T cell receptor beta chains from one sample, sequenced in a study of T-cell memory formation after mild COVID-19. A single record per CDR3 protein comes from TCRdb applying MiXCR to the 5' RACE reads. The sample includes 110,000 to 150,000 distinct CDR3 sequences, roughly 24% of them seen just once. The sequencing input was PBMCs or a T cell subset sorted from them (not recorded which). These receptors all come from an adult woman who had mild COVID-19 (a few samples of this study predate the infection). Cell type and time point are not known. Both conserved end residues are trimmed from each CDR3. The order of the fields is V gene, J gene, CDR3 protein.

V: TRBV5-1
J: TRBJ2-3
CDR3: ASWGEDTQY

V: TRBV5-1
J: TRBJ2-1
CDR3: ASSLEEGTNEQF

V: TRBV5-4
J: TRBJ1-1
CDR3: ASSFKRELVKNTEAF

V: TRBV5-1
J: TRBJ2-5
CDR3: ASSSTRDYEETQY

V: TRBV4-1
J: TRBJ2-1
CDR3: ASSQDRYSRGF

V: TRBV29-1
J: TRBJ2-7
CDR3: SVLLNEQY

V: TRBV7-2
J: TRBJ2-3
CDR3: ASSALAGAETDTQY

V: TRBV7-3
J: TRBJ2-1
CDR3: ASSLGLWGNEQF

V: TRBV7-9
J: TRBJ2-2
CDR3: ASSLLGTATGELF

V: TRBV7-8
J: TRBJ2-1
CDR3: ASSLRTGGNEQF

V: TRBV7-9
J: TRBJ2-7
CDR3: ASSLISGTPNEQY

V: TRBV7-9
J: TRBJ2-7
CDR3: ASSPQAAGQSYEQY

V: TRBV5-6
J: TRBJ2-2
CDR3: ASSLPAGYTGELF

V: TRBV7-2
J: TRBJ2-1
CDR3: ASSSGQGLYNEQF

V: TRBV6-6
J: TRBJ1-4
CDR3: ASSSPRNEKLF

V: TRBV5-6
J: TRBJ2-7
CDR3: ASSFSGFDEQY

V: TRBV7-8
J: TRBJ2-2
CDR3: ASSKGQGAYTGELF

V: TRBV6-5
J: TRBJ2-7
CDR3: ASSIHRGEQY

V: TRBV6-2/TRBV6-3
J: TRBJ2-7
CDR3: ASSYGSVTYEQY

V: TRBV15
J: TRBJ2-5
CDR3: ATSRDLGQETQY

V: TRBV19
J: TRBJ2-1
CDR3: ASNGGASGGGDEQF

V: TRBV5-1
J: TRBJ1-1
CDR3: ASSLGHRVGTEAF

V: TRBV5-5
J: TRBJ2-7
CDR3: ASSDQGTEQY

V: TRBV21-1
J: TRBJ1-2
CDR3: ASSKEGSRDNYGYT

V: TRBV5-6
J: TRBJ2-7
CDR3: ASSLWQVSYEQY

V: TRBV2
J: TRBJ2-1
CDR3: ASRTSSGEVSYNEQF

V: TRBV12-3/TRBV12-4
J: TRBJ2-2
CDR3: ASSSLIGRGPGELF

V: TRBV12-3/TRBV12-4
J: TRBJ1-1
CDR3: ASSFLGQGSNTEAF

V: TRBV20-1
J: TRBJ2-7
CDR3: SARRRGTYEQY

V: TRBV4-1
J: TRBJ2-6
CDR3: ASSQGEGTGANVLT

V: TRBV7-9
J: TRBJ2-7
CDR3: ASSLGLAGSYEQY

V: TRBV12-3/TRBV12-4
J: TRBJ2-1
CDR3: ASSSQGGNEQF

V: TRBV11-3
J: TRBJ2-7
CDR3: ASSLYGTSGISSYEQY

V: TRBV2
J: TRBJ2-7
CDR3: ASGPGGWAEQY

V: TRBV7-9
J: TRBJ1-1
CDR3: ASSAPRGNTEAF

V: TRBV4-2
J: TRBJ1-1
CDR3: ASSHGTSEAF

V: TRBV12-3/TRBV12-4
J: TRBJ2-7
CDR3: ASSLGAGATY

V: TRBV5-5
J: TRBJ2-3
CDR3: ASLRNGERADTQY

V: TRBV7-3
J: TRBJ1-2
CDR3: ASSLGQGGGYT

V: TRBV11-2
J: TRBJ1-4
CDR3: ASNQLTGGDEKLF

V: TRBV14
J: TRBJ2-5
CDR3: ASSHPTQGPETQY

V: TRBV7-8
J: TRBJ2-7
CDR3: ASSPKDSYEQY

V: TRBV29-1
J: TRBJ2-7
CDR3: SVEDRSYEQY

V: TRBV9
J: TRBJ2-3
CDR3: ASSVRDYYTDTQY

V: TRBV5-6
J: TRBJ2-1
CDR3: ASSLGRSSYNEQF

V: TRBV6-5
J: TRBJ2-7
CDR3: ASSKGVFTYEQY

V: TRBV5-5
J: TRBJ2-3
CDR3: ASVQGGTDTQY

V: TRBV6-6
J: TRBJ1-1
CDR3: ASSPTGGRYTEAF